This TCR beta chain came from a study of identical twins. This clonotype has a handful of counts. Its antigen is currently unknown. The length of the CDR3 is 11 residues. V was trimmed by 5 bases and J by 8 bases, leaving 10 bases between them. Germline V gene data show CDR1 as DFQATT and CDR2 as SNEGSKA (reference sequence). A single record per CDR3 protein comes from TCRdb applying MiXCR to the 5' RACE reads. The table records around 650,000 distinct CDR3 sequences, 7.1% of them present only once. Study observations and caveats: Low generation-probability sequences were in excess among twin-shared out-of-frame alpha sequences. Cord blood beta clonotypes that were abundant carried fewer insertions, and memory repertoires showed no such trend. Models, which agreed with sharing between unrelated individuals, nonetheless underestimated the out-of-frame TCR alpha sharing seen in monozygotic twins.

Another study also made use of these data, one on yellow fever vaccine responses in identical twins. From that paper: Twins reportedly mounted vaccine T cell responses that seemed partly convergent, partly personalized.

The chain links TRBV20-1 to TRBJ2-1; no firm D call. The sequenced sample consisted of PBMCs. The clonotype comes from a young woman in good health. The chain's CDR3 is CSAPQRYEQFF. CDR3 DNA sequence: TGCAGTGCTCCACAAAGGTATGAGCAGTTCTTC.